The 27 T cell receptor beta chains listed next were all sequenced from one sample in a study of response to subunit inactivated influenza vaccine. One entry per CDR3 protein results from TCRdb running MiXCR on the RT-PCR reads. This sample carries around 520,000 distinct CDR3 sequences, approximately 12% of them seen once, and the ten largest clones take 10%. Sample: PBMCs from blood, taken on the day of vaccination. Receptor source: a man aged 50-60 years who received an inactivated influenza vaccine.

The chain joins TRBV20-1 to TRBJ2-3; D possibly uses TRBD1 or TRBD2 (5 bases each). Trimming removed 6 bases from V and 0 bases from J, with 16 bases in between. Germline CDR1 DFQATT, CDR2 SNEGSKA (reference sequence). The CDR3 loop spans 15 amino acids. The CDR3 spells CSANHLGRSTDTQYF. CDR3 in DNA: TGCAGTGCGAACCACCTGGGACGTAGCACAGATACGCAGTATTTT.

This clonotype was seen ten or more times. The rearrangement links TRBV12-3 or TRBV12-4 to TRBJ2-1; TRBD2 matches 7 bases. The CDR3 contains 13 residues. V lost 3 bases and J lost 10; bases outside the gene matches: 6. The CDR3 sequence: CASSFGLVGEQFF. CDR3 coding DNA: TGTGCCAGCAGTTTCGGACTAGTAGGCGAGCAGTTCTTC.

This clonotype was seen only a few times. The rearrangement joins TRBV20-1 to TRBJ2-3; TRBD2 matches at 13 bases. Losses at the gene ends were 3 bases for V and 2 bases for J; bases not matched to a gene: 17. The CDR3 loop spans 20 amino acids. Germline CDR1 reads DFQATT; CDR2 reads SNEGSKA (reference sequence). In DNA, the CDR3 is TGCAGTGCTAGGCCCGGGACCTCCGGGACTAGCGGGATTGACACAGATACGCAGTATTTT. Its protein is CSARPGTSGTSGIDTDTQYF.

The chain links TRBV5-1 to TRBJ2-7, with D possibly TRBD1 on 6 matching bases. V lost 0 bases and J 2 bases, leaving 12 bases between the germline ends. The CDR3 sequence is 15 residues long. Germline V gene lookup returns CDR1 SGHRS and CDR2 YFSETQ. CDR3 sequence reads: CASSLGDTSTYEQYF. As DNA, the CDR3 is TGCGCCAGCAGCTTGGGGGACACCTCAACCTACGAGCAGTACTTC.

This clonotype was counted once. V and J are TRBV25-1 and TRBJ2-5, with D perhaps TRBD1 (6 bases). There are 16 residues in the CDR3. Between the trimmed V and J ends, which lost 4 bases and 2 bases, there was a span of 17 bases. From germline, CDR1 is MGHDK and CDR2 SYGVNS. Here the CDR3 reads CASSAPQDRAQETQYF. The DNA of the CDR3 is TGTGCCAGCAGTGCGCCCCAGGACAGAGCACAAGAGACCCAGTACTTC.

The chain joins TRBV2 to TRBJ2-3; TRBD1 matches at 7 bases. J gave up 0 bases and V 2 bases, and 5 bases lay outside the gene matches. Germline lookup yields CDR1 SNHLY and CDR2 FYNNEI. This CDR3 is 16 amino acids long. The CDR3 reads CASSEPTGVSTDTQYF. CDR3 in DNA: TGTGCCAGCAGTGAACCAACAGGGGTGAGCACAGATACGCAGTATTTT.

In this sample, this clonotype turned up a few times. The chain employs TRBV20-1 and TRBJ1-4; D remains unclear. CDR3 length: 14 amino acids. The V and J ends lost 0 bases and 4 bases respectively, with 9 bases between them. Germline assignment: CDR1 DFQATT and CDR2 SNEGSKA (reference sequence). The CDR3, as DNA: TGCAGTGCTAGAGACGGCAGGAATAATGAAAAACTGTTTTTT. Protein: CSARDGRNNEKLFF.

The chain joins TRBV5-5 to TRBJ1-2; D call uncertain. Germline assignment: CDR1 SGHKS and CDR2 YYEKEE (reference sequence). The CDR3 sequence is 16 residues long. Trimming removed 1 base from V and 1 base from J, with 14 bases in between. The DNA for the CDR3 is TGTGCCAGCAGCTTGTTGTCCCCGGGGAATAACTATGGCTACACCTTC. Its protein product is CASSLLSPGNNYGYTF.

This chain joins TRBV10-3 and TRBJ2-3; TRBD2 matches 7 bases. The CDR3 covers 16 residues. V dropped 4 bases and J dropped 3; count of bases not matched to a gene: 10. CDR1 ENHRY and CDR2 SYGVKD come from the germline V gene. The CDR3 sequence: CAISGNGAGETDTQYF. In nucleotides, the CDR3 is TGTGCCATCAGTGGCAACGGGGCGGGGGAAACAGATACGCAGTATTTT.

A few counts support this clonotype. This sequence joins TRBV12-3 or TRBV12-4 and TRBJ2-5, with 9 bases aligning to TRBD1. V lost 6 bases to trimming and J lost 5 bases; unmatched junction nucleotides: 16. CDR3 size: 17 residues. The CDR3 region is CASSRSSGTGMGETQYF. CDR3 in DNA: TGTGCCAGCAGCCGAAGTTCCGGGACAGGGATGGGGGAGACCCAGTACTTC.

This clonotype has a count of ten or more. The chain couples TRBV12-3 or TRBV12-4 to TRBJ2-2; D is uncertain. CDR3 length: 15 amino acids. V dropped 5 bases and J dropped 5 bases, with 15 bases sitting between them. The CDR3 loop is CASSRLSLWTGELFF. The CDR3, as DNA: TGTGCCAGCAGTCGACTGTCCCTCTGGACCGGGGAGCTGTTTTTT.

This clonotype was counted ten times or more. The rearrangement uses TRBV29-1 and TRBJ2-7; D gene unclear. Deletions cut 2 bases from V and 1 base from J, with 9 bases between. The CDR3 is made up of 13 amino acids. Germline lookup yields CDR1 SQVTM and CDR2 ANQGSEA. The CDR3 DNA reads as TGCAGCGTTGAACATCTAGGGTCCTACGAGCAGTACTTC. It codes for CSVEHLGSYEQYF.

The chain has TRBV29-1 and TRBJ2-7; 7 bases agree with TRBD1. This CDR3 spans 12 amino acids. Germline assignment: CDR1 SQVTM and CDR2 ANQGSEA. The V segment lost 6 bases and the J segment 7 bases; nucleotides outside the gene matches: 9. CDR3 nucleotide sequence: TGCAGCGTCCGGGACAGCCTGTGGGAGCAGTACTTC. It yields the protein CSVRDSLWEQYF.

The J gene is TRBJ2-5, the V gene TRBV5-1, with D perhaps TRBD2 (6 bases). Germline V gene sequence: CDR1 SGHRS, CDR2 YFSETQ. The CDR3 is 14 residues long. V was shortened by 0 bases and J by 5 bases, with 11 bases between the two germline ends. DNA for the CDR3: TGCGCCAGCAGCTTGGATCTAGCGCCGGAGACCCAGTACTTC. Translation gives CASSLDLAPETQYF.

This clonotype was picked up a small number of times. The CDR3: CASSLRQETGTEAFF. The CDR3 DNA reads TGTGCCAGCAGCCTCCGACAGGAAACGGGTACTGAAGCTTTCTTT. The genes are TRBV9 and TRBJ1-1; TRBD1 might be the D (6 bases). From germline, CDR1 is SGDLS and CDR2 YYNGEE. The CDR3 totals 15 residues. Trimming cost V 4 bases and J 5 bases, with 18 bases left between them.

In this sample, this clonotype turned up a few times. This chain joins TRBV4-1 and TRBJ1-1, with 7 bases matching TRBD1. Germline V CDR1 and CDR2: MGHRA, YSYEKL. Trimming at V came to 0 bases and at J to 4 bases, leaving 5 bases not matched to a gene. CDR3 length: 15 residues. CDR3 protein: CASSQETGAATEAFF. The CDR3 DNA follows: TGCGCCAGCAGCCAAGAAACAGGGGCGGCCACTGAAGCTTTCTTT.

In its sample, this clonotype was seen a few times. The gene calls are TRBV12-3 or TRBV12-4 and TRBJ1-1; D is possibly TRBD1 (5 bases). This CDR3 spans 15 amino acids. V lost 6 bases and J lost 0, with 14 bases in between. In DNA form, the CDR3 reads TGTGCCAGCAGGCGCCCGGACACTCTGAACACTGAAGCTTTCTTT. As protein: CASRRPDTLNTEAFF.

The rearrangement joins TRBV24-1 to TRBJ2-3; 9 bases map to TRBD1. There are 16 residues in the CDR3. From germline, CDR1 is KGHDR and CDR2 SFDVKD. Germline trimming cut 3 bases from V and 4 bases from J; bases unmatched to any gene: 7. The CDR3 spells CATSDTGTGYPDTQYF. The DNA for the CDR3 is TGTGCCACCAGTGATACCGGGACAGGGTACCCAGATACGCAGTATTTT.

The chain is built from TRBV24-1 and TRBJ2-5, with a possible D match to TRBD2 (5 bases). The CDR3 has 15 residues. Trimming took off 4 bases at V and 3 bases at J, with 14 bases between the two ends. The V gene's germline CDR1 is KGHDR and CDR2 SFDVKD. CDR3 in DNA: TGTGCCACCAGTGACCACGCTCTGGGAGAAGAGACCCAGTACTTC. Translated, it gives CATSDHALGEETQYF.

The rearrangement uses TRBV20-1 and TRBJ2-1; D assignment may be TRBD1 or TRBD2 (5 bases each). Trimming removed 7 bases at V and 5 bases at J, with 12 bases between. Germline V lookup: CDR1 DFQATT, CDR2 SNEGSKA (reference sequence). This CDR3 spans 12 amino acids. The CDR3 region has the DNA TGCAGTGGAAGAGGGGATAACAATGAGCAGTTCTTC. Translated, it gives CSGRGDNNEQFF.

This chain connects TRBV5-1 to TRBJ2-5, with 11 bases fitting TRBD2. Germline assignment: CDR1 SGHRS and CDR2 YFSETQ. CDR3 size: 17 residues. The J segment lost 4 bases and the V segment lost 0 bases, leaving 8 bases of the junction unmatched. CDR3: CASSLGARLAGSETQYF. The CDR3 nucleotides are TGCGCCAGCAGCTTGGGGGCGCGACTAGCGGGGTCAGAGACCCAGTACTTC.

This clonotype was counted only a few times. V is TRBV7-8 and J is TRBJ1-1; D gene unclear. V gave up 7 bases and J gave up 0 bases, with 18 bases separating them. Germline-derived CDR1 and CDR2 are SGHVS and FQNEAQ. The CDR3 has 16 residues. CDR3 DNA: TGTGCCAGCACCCTTAGTTCTCCATATCTGAACACTGAAGCTTTCTTT. Translating gives CASTLSSPYLNTEAFF.

This clonotype has a handful of counts. This sequence joins TRBV5-5 and TRBJ2-1; 8 bases agree with TRBD2. Germline loops: CDR1 SGHKS, CDR2 YYEKEE (reference sequence). The junction had 5 bases not matched to a gene; V was cut back by 0 bases and J by 6 bases. The CDR3 spans 15 residues. The CDR3 sequence is CASSLGSGVFNEQFF. CDR3 coding DNA: TGTGCCAGCAGCTTGGGTAGCGGGGTATTCAATGAGCAGTTCTTC.

In this sample, this clonotype turned up a few times. This CDR3 is CASSRGGHPQNTEAFF. The CDR3 DNA is TGTGCCAGCAGCAGAGGGGGGCACCCCCAGAACACTGAAGCTTTCTTT. The chain uses TRBV9 and TRBJ1-1; the D gene is possibly TRBD1 (6 bases). Germline CDR1 reads SGDLS; CDR2 reads YYNGEE. The germline V and J ends were trimmed by 4 bases and 1 base, with 17 bases remaining between them. This CDR3 comprises 16 residues.

J is TRBJ2-2 and V is TRBV28, with TRBD2 identical over 9 bases. Germline-derived CDR1 and CDR2 are MDHEN and SYDVKM. Losses at the gene ends were 5 bases for V and 0 bases for J; bases not matched to a gene: 7. The CDR3 is 17 amino acids. The CDR3: CASSVLAGGSNTGELFF. The CDR3 DNA reads TGTGCCAGCAGTGTACTGGCGGGGGGGTCGAACACCGGGGAGCTGTTTTTT.

This clonotype was counted only a few times. The V call is TRBV7-9, the J call TRBJ2-5; the D gene is possibly TRBD2 (7 bases). Germline CDR1 SEHNR, CDR2 FQNEAQ (reference sequence). The CDR3 loop spans 15 amino acids. Trimming left V 2 bases short and J 4 bases short, with 14 bases between. This CDR3 is CASSLLTGGPETQYF. As DNA, the CDR3 is TGTGCCAGCAGCTTACTTACGGGGGGCCCAGAGACCCAGTACTTC.

Here the CDR3 reads CASSLGLGTGSYEQYF. Here the CDR3 DNA reads TGTGCCAGCAGCTTAGGATTGGGGACAGGCTCCTACGAGCAGTACTTC. The chain combines TRBV11-2 with TRBJ2-7, with TRBD1 identical over 8 bases. The CDR3 runs to 16 residues. Germline lookup yields CDR1 SGHAT and CDR2 FQNNGV. Trimming cost V 1 base and J 0 bases; bases outside gene matches: 5.